This paragraph covers one TCR beta chain sequence. Its matching antigen is unknown. Sequencing used immunoSEQ multiplex PCR; TCRdb keeps in-frame clones, though not all of them. In the table there are about 120,000 clones, 70% to 90% of which are singletons. This record comes from a study of cytomegalovirus exposure and HLA in healthy donors. Study-wide points: There were over 150 TCR beta chains listed as cytomegalovirus-associated.

Germline V gene sequence: CDR1 MNHEY, CDR2 SVGAGI. V lost 0 bases to trimming and J lost 7 bases, with 7 bases between them. The CDR3 covers 13 residues. The rearrangement uses TRBV6-5 and TRBJ2-1, with unresolved D. The sequencing sample was made of PBMCs. The clonotype originates from a woman between 18 and 29 years old in good health and CMV-seropositive. The CDR3 DNA reads TGTGCCAGCAGTTACTCGTCGGGTAATGAGCAGTTCTTC. Residues: CASSYSSGNEQFF.